Included here is one T cell receptor beta chain sequence, with context. Its antigen is unknown. V was pared by 1 base and J by 6 bases, with 27 bases between. Germline V CDR1 and CDR2: SQVTM, ANQGSEA. The CDR3 runs to 18 residues. The data were taken from a study of blood T cells in healthy people across ages. Study-wide points: CMV status of donors was unknown, possibly confounding expanded clonotype changes.

A J-beta primer mix and a sample-barcoded 5' primer were used in a second PCR of roughly 6 to 12 cycles. TCRdb re-derived calls from the 5' RACE reads in MiXCR, one entry per CDR3 protein. The table includes about 770,000 distinct CDR3 sequences, around 43% detected once. The J gene is TRBJ1-1, the V gene TRBV29-1; the D gene is possibly TRBD1 (6 bases). This clonotype was obtained from a man in his fifties or sixties in good health. Material: blood. The CDR3 reads CSVEAGGGRKVLRAEAFF. The CDR3 nucleotides are TGCAGCGTTGAAGCGGGGGGCGGTAGGAAGGTACTACGCGCTGAAGCTTTCTTT.